Reported below is one T cell receptor beta chain. The antigen remains undetermined. This sample was taken from a study of radiation and T cells in renal cell carcinoma. Study details: Nephrectomy followed 15 Gy stereotactic body radiation by 4 weeks. Study observations and caveats: Baseline intratumoral clonotype presence is unknown without pretreatment biopsies. Top tumor clonotypes rose in blood 2 weeks post-radiation, then contracted.

The assay was immunoSEQ multiplex PCR, and TCRdb's table has in-frame clones only and misses some. Here the sample spans over 120,000 clones, about 88% being singletons. Stated time point: baseline pretreatment blood. Treatment meaning: 15 Gy SBRT to primary tumor, nephrectomy 4 weeks later. This TCR was sampled from a woman aged 45-59 years with renal cell carcinoma. The input for sequencing was blood, taken from a patient whose treatment included radiotherapy and nephrectomy.

This CDR3 reads CACNRLAASDTQYF. CDR3 in DNA: TGTGCCTGCAATAGACTAGCGGCCTCAGATACGCAGTATTTT. The chain couples TRBV30 to TRBJ2-3; 9 bases match TRBD2. The ends lost 6 bases at V and 4 bases at J; junction bases unmatched: 8. The CDR3 has 14 residues. Germline CDR1 GTSNPN, CDR2 SVGIG (reference sequence).